A selection of T cell receptor beta chains follows, all from one sample in a study of OX40 agonist ivuxolimab in advanced cancers. Sequencing used immunoSEQ multiplex PCR; TCRdb keeps in-frame clones, though not all of them. This sample has 55,000 to 85,000 clones; approximately 90% occur once, and the top ten carry about 7.1%. Sequencing was performed on CD4+ or CD8+ T cells sorted from blood, taken in a trial of the OX40 agonist ivuxolimab. These receptors originate from an adult with an advanced solid tumor such as melanoma, head and neck, liver or kidney cancer. Each CDR3 is given with its conserved first and last residue. D genes are given only for firm matches. A clone size is listed for some rows: how often the clone was seen (once, few, many), or a class if it is expanded.

. | TRBD1 | TRBJ1-2 | TRBV12-5 | TGTGCTAGTGGTTTGGGCGAGGGGGCCCATGGCTACACCTTC | CASGLGEGAHGYTF
. | TRBD2 | TRBJ2-1 | TRBV4-1 | TGCGCCAGCAGCCAAGTAGGTAGCGGGGCCGATAATGAGCAGTTCTTC | CASSQVGSGADNEQFF
. | . | TRBJ2-7 | TRBV9 | TGTGCCAGCAGCGTAGGTTCGTCCAGCTACGAGCAGTACTTC | CASSVGSSSYEQYF
. | . | TRBJ1-2 | TRBV6-5 | TGTGCCAGCACCCTGTCTGAGGGGAATGGCTACACCTTC | CASTLSEGNGYTF
. | TRBD1 | TRBJ1-4 | TRBV10-2 | TGCGCCAGCAGTGAGTCGGGTCAGGGGGAGGAAAAACTGTTTTTT | CASSESGQGEEKLFF
. | TRBD1 | TRBJ1-1 | TRBV7-9 | TGTGCCAGCAGCTTCGGACAGGGAGAAGCTTTCTTT | CASSFGQGEAFF
. | . | TRBJ1-6 | TRBV2 | TGTGCCAGCAGCGTCGGAGTTTTTATCGGGTCACCCCTCCACTTT | CASSVGVFIGSPLHF
. | . | TRBJ1-2 | TRBV13 | TGTGCCAGCAGCTTTATCGCGCGGGAGGGCATCTATGGCTACACCTTC | CASSFIAREGIYGYTF
. | . | TRBJ1-1 | TRBV30 | TGTGCCTGGGGGCCAGGGACAAACACTGAAGCTTTCTTT | CAWGPGTNTEAFF
. | . | TRBJ1-6 | TRBV5-1 | TGCGCCAGCAGCTTGGGGACAGACTATAATTCACCCCTCCACTTT | CASSLGTDYNSPLHF
once | TRBD1 | TRBJ1-1 | TRBV6-6 | TGTGCCATCTCTGGACAGGGAAGGACTGAAGCTTTCTTT | CAISGQGRTEAFF
. | TRBD2 | TRBJ2-7 | TRBV11-2 | TGTGCCAGCAGCGCCGAATGGGCTAGCGGCTACGAGCAGTACTTC | CASSAEWASGYEQYF
. | . | TRBJ1-2 | TRBV25-1 | TGTGCCAGCAGTGATCCCAGGACAGATCACCCGCCGGGCTACACCTTC | CASSDPRTDHPPGYTF
. | . | TRBJ2-3 | TRBV9 | TGTGCCAGCAGCGTAGAAGGGGGGGCCGCGACAGATACGCAGTATTTT | CASSVEGGAATDTQYF
. | . | TRBJ1-5 | TRBV5-1 | TGCGCCAGCAGCTTAGTAGGGGAGCAGCCCCAGCATTTT | CASSLVGEQPQHF
. | . | TRBJ2-2 | TRBV4-1 | TGCGCCAGCAGCCAAGTAAGAGGGCCGGTCGGGGAGCTGTTTTTT | CASSQVRGPVGELFF
. | . | TRBJ2-7 | TRBV27 | TGTGCCAGCAGGGCAGGGGTTTTCTACGAGCAGTACTTC | CASRAGVFYEQYF
. | . | TRBJ2-1 | TRBV27 | TGTGCCAGCAGTTTTTCGGGGTCGTATGAGCAGTTCTTC | CASSFSGSYEQFF
. | TRBD1 | TRBJ1-1 | TRBV13 | TGTGCCAGCAGCAACCGGGACAGGGGGCTGGGCACTGAAGCTTTCTTT | CASSNRDRGLGTEAFF
. | TRBD2 | TRBJ2-7 | TRBV5-1 | TGCGCCAGCAGCTTAGCCCTAGCGGGGAACGAGCAGTACTTC | CASSLALAGNEQYF
. | TRBD1 | TRBJ2-3 | TRBV9 | TGTGCCAGCAGCTACCAGGGGACAGGGGCAGATACGCAGTATTTT | CASSYQGTGADTQYF
. | . | TRBJ2-3 | TRBV6-4 | TGTGCCAGCAGTGACGGGACGTCTAGCACAGATACGCAGTATTTT | CASSDGTSSTDTQYF
. | . | TRBJ2-7 | TRBV4-1 | TGCGCCAGCAGCCAAGTCCGTCAGGTGGCTGGCGAGCAGTACTTC | CASSQVRQVAGEQYF
. | TRBD1 | TRBJ2-7 | TRBV4-1 | TGCGCCAGCAGCCAAGATAGGACAGGAATCTCCTACGAGCAGTACTTC | CASSQDRTGISYEQYF
. | TRBD1 | TRBJ2-5 | TRBV11-3 | TGTGCCAGCAGCCCCCGGACAGGGGAGAGACAAGAGACCCAGTACTTC | CASSPRTGERQETQYF
. | TRBD2 | TRBJ2-7 | TRBV15 | TGTGCCGTCCATCCTGGGGAGGGCGAGCAGTACTTC | CAVHPGEGEQYF
once | . | TRBJ2-7 | TRBV30 | TGTGCCGCAACCGGGACCGCGGCCTACGAGCAGTACTTC | CAATGTAAYEQYF
. | TRBD1 | TRBJ1-2 | TRBV7-9 | TGTGCCAGCAGCTTAACCGGGACAGCCAACTATGGCTACACCTTC | CASSLTGTANYGYTF
. | . | TRBJ1-2 | TRBV9 | TGTGCCAGCAGCGCCGGAGGAGGAGAGAGCTATGGCTACACCTTC | CASSAGGGESYGYTF
. | TRBD1 | TRBJ1-2 | TRBV9 | TGTGCCAGCAGCGGGGGACAGGGGGTCGACGGCTACACCTTC | CASSGGQGVDGYTF
. | TRBD2 | TRBJ2-7 | TRBV30 | TGTGCCTGGAGTCCCGGGACTAGCGCACTCTACGAGCAGTACTTC | CAWSPGTSALYEQYF
. | . | TRBJ1-6 | TRBV21-1 | TGTGCCAGCCCATTGGGGGGGACTATCTATAATTCACCCCTCCACTTT | CASPLGGTIYNSPLHF
. | . | TRBJ2-7 | TRBV27 | TGTGCCAGCAGTTCGGGACTGCGATCCTACGAGCAGTACTTC | CASSSGLRSYEQYF
. | . | TRBJ1-1 | TRBV27 | TGTGCCAGCAGTTTCGCCGGTGTCACTGAAGCTTTCTTT | CASSFAGVTEAFF
few | . | TRBJ1-5 | TRBV19 | TGTGCCAGTACTAAAACTTACCATCAGCCCCAGCATTTT | CASTKTYHQPQHF
. | . | TRBJ1-1 | TRBV9 | TGTGCCAGCAGCGTAGGTGGGGCTTCCACTGAAGCTTTCTTT | CASSVGGASTEAFF
. | TRBD1 | TRBJ2-1 | TRBV7-9 | TGTGCCAGCAGCCCGGGACAGGGGGCGGTCAATGAGCAGTTCTTC | CASSPGQGAVNEQFF
many | . | TRBJ1-1 | TRBV27 | TGTGCCAGCCGAACACCCGAAAGGGAGAACACTGAAGCTTTCTTT | CASRTPERENTEAFF
. | . | TRBJ1-2 | TRBV21-1 | TGTGCCAGCAGCAAAAGTGGCCGAAGTAACTATGGCTACACCTTC | CASSKSGRSNYGYTF
. | TRBD2 | TRBJ2-7 | TRBV7-2 | TGTGCCAGCAGCATCGGACTAGCGGGGGGTGTTTACGAGCAGTACTTC | CASSIGLAGGVYEQYF
. | . | TRBJ2-1 | TRBV5-4 | TGTGCCAGCAGCTTGGCTGGCGGGGATTTCAATGAGCAGTTCTTC | CASSLAGGDFNEQFF
. | . | TRBJ1-2 | TRBV6-5 | TGTGCCAGCAGTTACGGAGACAGTCAGTATGGCTACACCTTC | CASSYGDSQYGYTF
. | TRBD1 | TRBJ1-4 | TRBV27 | TGTGCCAGCAGTTTCGGGACAGGGGGTGAAAAACTGTTTTTT | CASSFGTGGEKLFF
. | . | TRBJ1-1 | TRBV5-4 | TGTGCCAGCAGCTTATGGACGCCACTGAACACTGAAGCTTTCTTT | CASSLWTPLNTEAFF
. | . | TRBJ1-1 | TRBV27 | TGTGCCAGCAGTTTAATTTGGTCGAACACTGAAGCTTTCTTT | CASSLIWSNTEAFF
. | . | TRBJ2-7 | TRBV15 | TGTGCCACCAGCAGAGGGGAAACTAGTATCTCCTACGAGCAGTACTTC | CATSRGETSISYEQYF
. | . | TRBJ1-2 | TRBV5-4 | TGTGCCAGCGGCCGGGACGGACCCTATGGCTACACCTTC | CASGRDGPYGYTF